The 9 T cell receptor beta chains below were found in one sample sequenced in a study of blood T cell repertoires in COVID-19. Libraries were prepared by immunoSEQ multiplex PCR; TCRdb keeps only in-frame clonotypes and omits some of them. This repertoire shows approximately 120,000 clones, roughly 80% found once; its top ten account for roughly 5.5%. Sequencing was performed on peripheral blood. The receptor source for this set is a man in his sixties with acute or convalescent COVID-19.

The chain recombines TRBV5-6 with TRBJ1-2; no clear D gene. The CDR3 runs to 12 residues. Germline CDR1 reads SGHDT; CDR2 reads YYEEEE. Trimming left V 4 bases short and J 7 bases short, with 11 bases between. CDR3 bases: TGTGCCAGCAGCGAAGTATGGAGTGGCTACACCTTC. Its protein is CASSEVWSGYTF. Combining the CDR3 with reference TRBV5-6 and TRBJ1-2 gives the whole variable domain DAGVTQSPTHLIKTRGQQVTLRCSPKSGHDTVSWYQQALGQGPQFIFQYYEEEERQRGNFPDRFSGHQFPNYSSELNVNALLLGDSALYLCASSEVWSGYTFGSGTRLTVV.

This clone was seen more than once but under ten times. This chain uses TRBV11-2 with TRBJ2-1, with 7 bases that match TRBD1. Trimming at V came to 5 bases and at J to 0 bases, leaving 4 bases not matched to a gene. This CDR3 contains 15 residues. CDR1 is SGHAT, CDR2 FQNNGV, per germline. The CDR3 nucleotides are TGTGCCAGCAGCGCCGGGACAGCCTCCTACAATGAGCAGTTCTTC. Protein: CASSAGTASYNEQFF. Variable domain in full (rest from reference TRBV11-2 and TRBJ2-1): EAGVAQSPRYKIIEKRQSVAFWCNPISGHATLYWYQQILGQGPKLLIQFQNNGVVDDSQLPKDRFSAERLKGVDSTLKIQPAKLEDSAVYLCASSAGTASYNEQFFGPGTRLTVL.

This rearrangement joins TRBV29-1 to TRBJ1-1; D ambiguous. The CDR3 extends over 15 amino acids. Trimming stripped 3 bases from V and 2 bases from J, with 16 bases between. CDR1 SQVTM and CDR2 ANQGSEA come from the germline V gene. This chain's CDR3 is CSVDSPGGVNTEAFF. CDR3 bases: TGCAGCGTTGACTCCCCCGGCGGAGTAAACACTGAAGCTTTCTTT.

The chain employs TRBV3-1 (or the pseudogene TRBV3-2) and TRBJ2-1, with 8 positions matching TRBD2. CDR3 length: 14 residues. Per germline, CDR1 LGHDT and CDR2 YNNKEL (reference sequence). V lost 4 bases to trimming and J lost 6 bases; unmatched junction nucleotides: 5. For the CDR3, the DNA is TGTGCCAGCAGCCGGGGGACTAGGGCCAATGAGCAGTTCTTC. The encoded protein is CASSRGTRANEQFF.

This clone is a singleton in its sample. The rearrangement uses TRBV3-1 (or the pseudogene TRBV3-2) and TRBJ1-5, with D unclear. From germline, CDR1 is LGHDT and CDR2 YNNKEL (reference sequence). With 4 bases removed from V and 3 bases from J, the gap between germline ends came to 16 bases. The CDR3 totals 16 residues. CDR3 sequence reads: CASSLESGLNNQPQHF. The CDR3 DNA sequence: TGTGCCAGCAGCCTAGAGTCCGGACTGAACAATCAGCCCCAGCATTTT.

The V call is TRBV9, the J call TRBJ1-2; D ambiguous. The germline V gene has CDR1 SGDLS and CDR2 YYNGEE. Trimming stripped 1 base from V and 7 bases from J, with 11 bases between. The length of the CDR3 is 13 residues. CDR3 in amino acids: CASSVTTLSGYTF. CDR3 DNA: TGTGCCAGCAGCGTAACTACCCTTTCTGGCTACACCTTC.

This clone was observed a single time. The gene calls are TRBV21-1 and TRBJ2-6; TRBD1 is taken as the D call from the table, unchecked against the DNA. TRBV21-1 is flagged as a pseudogene. The CDR3 has 16 residues. Here the CDR3 reads CASSFHQDSGANVLTF. CDR3 coding DNA: TGTGCCAGCAGCTTCCACCAGGACTCTGGGGCCAACGTCCTGACTTTC.

In this sample, this clone turned up a few times. This chain connects TRBV5-6 to TRBJ1-1, with D unresolved. There are 15 residues in the CDR3. V lost 5 bases, J lost 2 bases, and 16 bases lay in between. Looked up from germline, CDR1 is SGHDT and CDR2 is YYEEEE. Written as DNA, the CDR3 is TGTGCCAGCAGTTTAATCACTTCGGGAAACACTGAAGCTTTCTTT. The encoded protein is CASSLITSGNTEAFF.

V is TRBV6-1 and J is TRBJ2-3; TRBD2 aligns across 7 bases. V was clipped by 1 base and J by 4 bases; unmatched bases: 2. CDR3 length: 14 residues. CDR1 is MNHNS and CDR2 is SASEGT in the germline V gene. DNA of the CDR3: TGTGCCAGCAGTGAAGTCGGGAGGCCAGATACGCAGTATTTT. This gives the protein CASSEVGRPDTQYF.